The 28 T cell receptor beta chains in this list originate from one sample, sequenced in a study of T cell responses to AZD1222 COVID-19 vaccine. TCRdb's table, derived via immunoSEQ multiplex PCR, lists solely in-frame clones and lacks some. Among about 180,000 clones, 85% to 95% were seen once, and the ten largest hold about 1.5%. The specimen comprised peripheral blood, sampled 28 days after the second AZD1222 dose. The origin of the receptors is an adult who received the AZD1222 COVID-19 vaccine.

V usage is TRBV2 and J usage is TRBJ1-2, with D hard to call. The CDR3 has 15 amino acids. Germline V gives CDR1 SNHLY, CDR2 FYNNEI. With 1 base removed from V and 1 base from J, the gap between germline ends came to 10 bases. As DNA, the CDR3 is TGTGCCAGCAGTGAAGACAGCCAGATTAACTATGGCTACACCTTC. This encodes CASSEDSQINYGYTF.

The chain joins TRBV19 to TRBJ1-1; D is possibly TRBD1 (6 bases). With 5 bases removed from V and 2 bases from J, the gap between germline ends came to 9 bases. Germline V gene lookup returns CDR1 LNHDA and CDR2 SQIVND (reference sequence). The CDR3 runs 13 residues. Here the CDR3 reads CASSWTDNTEAFF. In nucleotides, the CDR3 is TGTGCCAGTAGTTGGACAGATAACACTGAAGCTTTCTTT.

The V call is TRBV28, the J call TRBJ2-5, with D perhaps matching TRBD1 or TRBD2 (5 bases each). The ends were cut back, 2 bases at V and 5 bases at J, with 12 bases in the middle. Germline CDR1 and CDR2: MDHEN and SYDVKM. This CDR3 is 14 amino acids long. CDR3 sequence: CASSLSGTAETQYF. Written as DNA, the CDR3 is TGTGCCAGCAGTTTAAGTGGGACGGCGGAGACCCAGTACTTC.

V is TRBV19 and J is TRBJ2-2; tentatively, D is TRBD1 (5 bases). Trimming removed 5 bases at V and 7 bases at J, with 29 bases between. Germline V gene data show CDR1 as LNHDA and CDR2 as SQIVND (reference sequence). The CDR3 length is 19 residues. CDR3 DNA: TGTGCCAGTAGTGCAACTCTGTCAGGGCATAGTTCTCGCCTCGGGGAGCTGTTTTTT. Its translation is CASSATLSGHSSRLGELFF.

This chain links TRBV12-3 or TRBV12-4 with TRBJ2-5; 10 nucleotides match TRBD1. The V gene end was trimmed by 1 base and the J gene end by 10 bases; junction bases not matched to a gene: 3. This CDR3 is built from 13 residues. CDR3 sequence: CASSLGDRGGQYF. Written as DNA, the CDR3 is TGTGCCAGCAGTTTAGGGGACAGGGGAGGCCAGTACTTC.

The J gene is TRBJ2-7, the V gene TRBV19; no reliable D call. V was pared by 2 bases and J by 0 bases, with 8 bases between. This CDR3 is built from 14 residues. The germline V gene has CDR1 LNHDA and CDR2 SQIVND (reference sequence). This CDR3 is CASSIFGSSYEQYF. The CDR3 DNA reads TGTGCCAGTAGTATATTCGGTAGCTCCTACGAGCAGTACTTC. Variable domain in full (rest from reference TRBV19 and TRBJ2-7): DGGITQSPKYLFRKEGQNVTLSCEQNLNHDAMYWYRQDPGQGLRLIYYSQIVNDFQKGDIAEGYSVSREKKESFPLTVTSAQKNPTAFYLCASSIFGSSYEQYFGPGTRLTVT.

The chain employs TRBV6-6 and TRBJ1-5; no firm D call. Germline V gene lookup returns CDR1 MNHNY and CDR2 SVGAGI (reference sequence). The CDR3 totals 15 residues. The V gene lost 5 bases and the J gene lost 2 bases, with 13 bases spanning the gap. This chain's CDR3 is CASSPERGGNQPQHF. The CDR3 nucleotides are TGTGCCAGCAGTCCGGAACGGGGTGGCAATCAGCCCCAGCATTTT.

The chain employs TRBV20-1 and TRBJ1-5; 10 positions agree with TRBD1. CDR1 and CDR2 from the germline V gene are DFQATT and SNEGSKA (reference sequence). This CDR3 comprises 17 residues. Germline trimming cut 3 bases from V and 0 bases from J; bases unmatched to any gene: 8. The CDR3, as DNA: TGCAGTGCTAGTAGGGGCGGGACAGGGGCTAGCAATCAGCCCCAGCATTTT. Its protein is CSASRGGTGASNQPQHF.

The V and J genes are TRBV7-2 and TRBJ1-2; a possible D gene is TRBD1 (6 bases). In germline, CDR1 is SGHTA, CDR2 FQGNSA. Trimming removed 4 bases from V and 8 bases from J, with 14 bases in between. CDR3 length: 13 amino acids. The CDR3 nucleotides are TGTGCCAGCAGCTCTACGCGGGACACAGGCTACACCTTC. It encodes CASSSTRDTGYTF.

The chain links TRBV2 to TRBJ1-2; no clear D. Between the trimmed V and J ends, which lost 5 bases and 0 bases, there was a span of 13 bases. The CDR3 has 15 amino acids. Germline CDR1 reads SNHLY; CDR2 reads FYNNEI. The CDR3 DNA is TGTGCCAGCAGTTGGACCAGGACGGCTAACTATGGCTACACCTTC. Translated: CASSWTRTANYGYTF.

This CDR3 reads CASSWNSHGRGDYGYTF. The CDR3 DNA is TGTGCCAGCAGCTGGAACTCCCACGGCAGGGGGGACTATGGCTACACCTTC. The chain has TRBV5-8 and TRBJ1-2; the match to TRBD1 covers 7 bases. CDR3 length: 17 residues. Germline lookup yields CDR1 SGHTS and CDR2 YDEGEE. Trimming cost V 3 bases and J 3 bases; bases outside gene matches: 14.

The chain joins TRBV28 to TRBJ1-6, with D perhaps TRBD1 (5 bases). V dropped 5 bases and J dropped 0 bases, with 11 bases sitting between them. The CDR3 consists of 16 residues. Per the germline V gene, CDR1 is MDHEN and CDR2 is SYDVKM. CDR3 in amino acids: CASSPGGSSYNSPLHF. CDR3 bases: TGTGCCAGCAGTCCGGGGGGAAGCTCCTATAATTCACCCCTCCACTTT.

The chain employs TRBV19 and TRBJ1-1; the D gene is possibly TRBD1 (5 bases). Trimming removed 7 bases at V and 1 base at J, with 19 bases between. Per the germline V gene, CDR1 is LNHDA and CDR2 is SQIVND (reference sequence). CDR3 length: 16 amino acids. CDR3 protein: CASIPRGRQRNTEAFF. The CDR3 coding sequence is TGTGCCAGTATTCCCCGAGGGAGACAGCGGAACACTGAAGCTTTCTTT.

This chain joins TRBV18 and TRBJ2-7, with 9 bases that match TRBD1. The trim removed 5 bases at V and 3 bases at J, leaving 2 bases unmatched. The CDR3 has 13 amino acids. CDR1 and CDR2 (germline): KGHSH, LQKENI. CDR3 amino acids: CASSDRGIYEQYF. Written as DNA, the CDR3 is TGTGCCAGCTCAGACAGGGGGATCTACGAGCAGTACTTC.

The CDR3 protein is CASSPGHRNIQYF. The CDR3 nucleotides are TGTGCCAGCAGTCCGGGACACAGAAACATTCAGTACTTC. The V call is TRBV12-3 or TRBV12-4, the J call TRBJ2-4, with a tentative D call TRBD1 (6 bases). The CDR3 sequence is 13 residues long. Trimming removed 5 bases at V and 6 bases at J, with 11 bases between.

V gene TRBV5-1 combines with J gene TRBJ1-2, with D perhaps TRBD1 (5 bases). Trimming took 4 bases from V and 1 from J, leaving 8 bases between them. The CDR3 loop spans 13 amino acids. Germline assignment: CDR1 SGHRS and CDR2 YFSETQ. DNA of the CDR3: TGCGCCAGCAGCACCAGGGTTAACTATGGCTACACCTTC. Translated, it gives CASSTRVNYGYTF.

V usage is TRBV6-5 and J usage is TRBJ2-7; 7 bases are shared with TRBD1. The CDR3 is 15 amino acids. Trimming at V came to 5 bases and at J to 6 bases, leaving 13 bases not matched to a gene. CDR1 is MNHEY and CDR2 is SVGAGI in the germline V gene. CDR3 amino acids: CASSIKRDSIVEQYF. CDR3 bases: TGTGCCAGCAGTATAAAAAGGGACAGTATTGTCGAGCAGTACTTC.

The CDR3 region is CASSYSYSGNTIYF. CDR3 nucleotides: TGTGCCAGCAGTTACTCGTACTCTGGAAACACCATATATTTT. The chain recombines TRBV6-6 with TRBJ1-3; D remains ambiguous. This CDR3 comprises 14 residues. The V end lost 0 bases, the J end lost 0 bases, and 3 bases lay between the germline ends. Germline V gene lookup returns CDR1 MNHNY and CDR2 SVGAGI (reference sequence).

This chain uses TRBV7-9 with TRBJ1-2; no definite D call. The CDR3 is 14 residues long. Looked up from germline, CDR1 is SEHNR and CDR2 is FQNEAQ (reference sequence). Trimming shortened V by 5 bases and J by 2 bases, and 12 bases separated the two germline ends. The CDR3 spells CASSPRSRNYGYTF. CDR3 DNA: TGTGCCAGCAGCCCCCGCAGTCGCAACTATGGCTACACCTTC.

The rearrangement joins TRBV12-3 or TRBV12-4 to TRBJ1-1, with 9 bases lining up with TRBD1. The CDR3 has 13 residues. Germline trimming cut 5 bases from V and 9 bases from J; bases unmatched to any gene: 7. CDR3 residues: CASSATGTGQAFF. The CDR3 DNA is TGTGCCAGCAGTGCAACCGGGACAGGGCAAGCTTTCTTT.

This clone has only one observation. The rearrangement joins TRBV5-4 to TRBJ2-1; TRBD2 matches 11 bases. CDR1 is SGHNT and CDR2 is YYREEE in the germline V gene (reference sequence). The CDR3 consists of 15 residues. V shed 4 bases and J 4 bases; nucleotides not matched to a gene: 4. CDR3 in amino acids: CASSPIAGGYNEQFF. CDR3 coding DNA: TGTGCCAGCAGCCCGATAGCGGGAGGGTACAATGAGCAGTTCTTC.

The chain uses TRBV3-1 (or the pseudogene TRBV3-2) and TRBJ1-1, with 10 bases identical to TRBD1. In germline, CDR1 is LGHDT, CDR2 YNNKEL (reference sequence). The J segment lost 2 bases and the V segment lost 2 bases, leaving 2 bases of the junction unmatched. This CDR3 is 15 amino acids long. Here the CDR3 reads CASSQRTGGNTEAFF. CDR3 in DNA: TGTGCCAGCAGCCAAAGGACAGGGGGAAACACTGAAGCTTTCTTT.

This rearrangement joins TRBV7-8 to TRBJ2-1; 12 positions match TRBD2. CDR1 is SGHVS and CDR2 is FQNEAQ in the germline V gene. This CDR3 is built from 19 residues. Trimming cost V 4 bases and J 9 bases; bases outside gene matches: 19. The CDR3 DNA is TGTGCCAGCAGCTCCTCCGGGACTAGCGGGTATCTAGCTGAAACTGAGCAGTTCTTC. This gives the protein CASSSSGTSGYLAETEQFF.

The rearrangement joins TRBV7-2 to TRBJ1-1, with D hard to call. Trimming shortened V by 1 base and J by 1 base, and 7 bases separated the two germline ends. This CDR3 region has 14 residues. In germline, CDR1 is SGHTA, CDR2 FQGNSA. The CDR3 sequence: CASSLVAANTEAFF. The CDR3 region has the DNA TGTGCCAGCAGCTTAGTGGCTGCGAACACTGAAGCTTTCTTT.

The chain links TRBV19 to TRBJ2-7, with D hard to call. This CDR3 comprises 13 residues. CDR1 LNHDA and CDR2 SQIVND come from the germline V gene (reference sequence). Trimming removed 5 bases at V and 2 bases at J, with 10 bases between. CDR3 loop: CASSYIPAYEQYF. In DNA form, the CDR3 reads TGTGCCAGTAGTTACATCCCGGCCTACGAGCAGTACTTC. Full variable domain (remainder filled in from reference TRBV19 and TRBJ2-7): DGGITQSPKYLFRKEGQNVTLSCEQNLNHDAMYWYRQDPGQGLRLIYYSQIVNDFQKGDIAEGYSVSREKKESFPLTVTSAQKNPTAFYLCASSYIPAYEQYFGPGTRLTVT.

The chain combines TRBV4-3 with TRBJ2-7; D remains ambiguous. V lost 0 bases to trimming and J lost 4 bases, with 13 bases between them. The CDR3 is 15 amino acids. Germline V gene data show CDR1 as LGHNA and CDR2 as YSLEER. The CDR3, as DNA: TGCGCCAGCAGCCAAGAGTGGGAAGAAGTGTACGAGCAGTACTTC. Translation gives CASSQEWEEVYEQYF.

As concerns this clone: The sample has other DNA sequences that encode this CDR3 too. In nucleotides, the CDR3 is TGTGCCAGCGGACAGTCCCCTAACTATGGCTACACCTTC. Its protein is CASGQSPNYGYTF. This chain links TRBV2 with TRBJ1-2, with TRBD1 as a possible D gene (6 bases). V was shortened by 8 bases and J by 0 bases, with 10 bases between the two germline ends. The length of the CDR3 is 13 residues. CDR1 SNHLY and CDR2 FYNNEI come from the germline V gene. Complete variable domain (other parts from reference TRBV2 and TRBJ1-2): EPEVTQTPSHQVTQMGQEVILRCVPISNHLYFYWYRQILGQKVEFLVSFYNNEISEKSEIFDDQFSVERPDGSNFTLKIRSTKLEDSAMYFCASGQSPNYGYTFGSGTRLTVV.

The CDR3 region has the DNA TGTGCCAGCAGCTTAAAAGGGAATTCACCCCTCCACTTT. This translates into CASSLKGNSPLHF. The chain uses TRBV7-3 and TRBJ1-6, with no clear D. V gave up 1 base and J gave up 7 bases, with 5 bases separating them. This CDR3 comprises 13 residues. Germline V gene lookup returns CDR1 SGHTA and CDR2 FQGTGA.